This TCR beta chain derives from a study of cytomegalovirus exposure and HLA in healthy donors. In the study overall: The Caucasian-associated ancestry cluster contained 81% of the 300 to 400 genotyped donors. Study results and caveats: The Asian-associated ancestry cluster reportedly had fewer N-insertions than the roughly 720-donor mean in a later analysis. It was confirmed in vitro that a few of the CMV-associated chains were specific for CMV antigens. Later genetic work tied a missense DCLRE1C variant to beta-chain V and J trimming.

The PCR contained 60 Vbeta and 13 Jbeta primers. This table comes from immunoSEQ multiplex PCR, and its TCRdb copy is limited to in-frame clones, with some not included. The repertoire holds some 80,000 clones, with about 79% as singletons. This clone was detected only once. As yet, its antigen is unknown. V was cut by 2 bases and J by 10 bases, with 13 bases left in between. CDR3 size: 13 residues. From germline, CDR1 is SGHDT and CDR2 YYEEEE. The source material was PBMCs. The sequence was obtained from a young man in good health and CMV-seropositive. The V gene is TRBV5-6, the J gene TRBJ2-1; TRBD1 might be the D (6 bases). CDR3 DNA sequence: TGTGCCAGCAGCTTCCAGACAGGCTTCGAGCAGTTCTTC. Translating gives CASSFQTGFEQFF.